This T cell receptor beta chain appears in the sequencing data of a study of blood T cell repertoires in COVID-19. TCRdb keeps only in-frame clones here, not all; method: immunoSEQ multiplex PCR. Of 350,000 to 450,000 clones in the sample, approximately 91% were seen once. Germline CDR1 reads SGHNT; CDR2 reads YYREEE (reference sequence). V trimming: 2 bases; J trimming: 4 bases; junction bases outside the gene matches: 10. CDR3 length: 16 residues. Sequencing was performed on PBMCs or T cells enriched from blood (not recorded which). The TCR comes from a woman aged 18 to 35 who had been exposed to COVID-19. V gene TRBV5-4 combines with J gene TRBJ2-7; 9 bases match TRBD2. CDR3 protein: CASSFGAGGPSYEQYF. The CDR3 coding sequence is TGTGCCAGCAGCTTCGGGGCGGGAGGGCCTAGTTACGAGCAGTACTTC.